Listed below are T cell receptor beta chains from one sample, sequenced in a study of response to subunit inactivated influenza vaccine. TCRdb re-derived calls from the RT-PCR reads in MiXCR, one entry per CDR3 protein. The top ten clones hold roughly 11% of a sample with 750,000 to 850,000 distinct CDR3 sequences, about 18% of them seen once. Sample: PBMCs from blood, taken 5 days after vaccination. These receptors originate from a man between 45 and 60 years old who received an inactivated influenza vaccine. CDR3s leave out the opening cysteine and the closing phenylalanine or tryptophan. D genes are given only for firm matches.

v_call	d_call	cdr3_aa
TRBV20-1	NA	TAQRPGRSYNEQF
TRBV12-3/TRBV12-4	NA	ASTHRRYGYT
TRBV6-1	NA	ASRPRGSKDSPLH
TRBV10-3	NA	AISEQGYMNTEAF
TRBV12-3/TRBV12-4	TRBD2	ASSLGGRRTGELF
TRBV9	TRBD2	ASSPIPPGTSGFSYEQY
TRBV29-1	NA	SALSFAGGTEAF
TRBV24-1	TRBD2	ATGLADEQY
TRBV9	NA	ASSARPMTANYGYT
TRBV10-3	TRBD2	AISAGLAGSGNEQF
TRBV6-2/TRBV6-3	TRBD2	ASSYPQLAGALTQY
TRBV2	NA	ASSGQVSNQPQH
TRBV15	NA	ATSRERTGRIGY
TRBV7-8	TRBD1	ASSIGTGYVSQPQH
TRBV12-3/TRBV12-4	NA	ASSKDNFSYNEQF
TRBV2	NA	ASSGAGPEAF
TRBV20-1	TRBD2	SASGRGRQETQY
TRBV7-9	TRBD2	ASSSRGGLRDTQY
TRBV7-2	TRBD2	ASSPRAGGPLDTQY
TRBV20-1	NA	SAPTGTWKNIQY
TRBV4-2	NA	ASSQDSVYRSLTEAF
TRBV2	TRBD1	ASSVTGTGSWNEQF
TRBV18	NA	ASSPPNRRVDTDTQY
TRBV10-2	NA	ASSVEEGTEAF
TRBV10-3	NA	AISDRGISGRSFGYEQY
TRBV21-1	NA	ASSKGGLAGGPETQY
TRBV5-1	NA	ASAGTENSPLH
TRBV4-3	TRBD2	ASSPEPGLATQY
TRBV24-1	NA	ATSDFGGPGANVLT
TRBV3-1	NA	ASSQSHGYT
TRBV30	NA	AWSYGETQY
TRBV30	NA	AGRSVDRGNTGELF
TRBV29-1	NA	SVGGRYTEAF
TRBV6-2/TRBV6-3	NA	ASSGGRSTVQY
TRBV18	TRBD1	ASSPLRDRLEQY
TRBV11-2	NA	ASSLVTGYLAEQY
TRBV4-3	TRBD2	ASSPGRALGRGQY
TRBV6-1	TRBD2	ASSPSGGAKAYEQY
TRBV7-2	NA	ASSLQAGSYNEQF
TRBV6-2/TRBV6-3	NA	ASSYTKPVDIQY
TRBV4-1	NA	ASSKAGLETQY
TRBV2	NA	ASSDERGLAVGYT
TRBV6-1	NA	ASSATQGSGGKKLF
TRBV5-1	NA	ASSWTRGVYNEQF
TRBV5-1	NA	ASSLEFSSYNEQF
TRBV4-1	NA	ASSQGTNRDGGYT
TRBV4-1	TRBD2	ASTQVSGGFQETQY
TRBV29-1	TRBD1	SVTGTGGFYEQY
TRBV7-9	NA	ASSTQRRGTYEQY
TRBV29-1	TRBD1	SAGTGPGQPQH
TRBV7-2	NA	ASSLGPLLGNNEQF
TRBV5-6	NA	ASRRMDSGNTIY
TRBV20-1	TRBD2	SARALGREVTYEQY
TRBV12-3/TRBV12-4	NA	ASSWGDTEAF